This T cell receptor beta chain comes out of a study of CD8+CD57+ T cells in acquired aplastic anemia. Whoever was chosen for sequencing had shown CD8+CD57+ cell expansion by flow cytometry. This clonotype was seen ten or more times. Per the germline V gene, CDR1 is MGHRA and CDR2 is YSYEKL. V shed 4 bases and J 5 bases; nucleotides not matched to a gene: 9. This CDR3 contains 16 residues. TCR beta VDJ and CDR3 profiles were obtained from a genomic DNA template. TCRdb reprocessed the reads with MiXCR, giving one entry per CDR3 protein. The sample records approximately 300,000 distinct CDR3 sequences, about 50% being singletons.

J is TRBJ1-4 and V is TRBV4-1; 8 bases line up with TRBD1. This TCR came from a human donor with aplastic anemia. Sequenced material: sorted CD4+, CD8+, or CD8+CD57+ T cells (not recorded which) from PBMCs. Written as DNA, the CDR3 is TGCGCCAGCAGCCGACTCCCGGGACAGGACAATGAAAAACTGTTTTTT. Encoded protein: CASSRLPGQDNEKLFF.